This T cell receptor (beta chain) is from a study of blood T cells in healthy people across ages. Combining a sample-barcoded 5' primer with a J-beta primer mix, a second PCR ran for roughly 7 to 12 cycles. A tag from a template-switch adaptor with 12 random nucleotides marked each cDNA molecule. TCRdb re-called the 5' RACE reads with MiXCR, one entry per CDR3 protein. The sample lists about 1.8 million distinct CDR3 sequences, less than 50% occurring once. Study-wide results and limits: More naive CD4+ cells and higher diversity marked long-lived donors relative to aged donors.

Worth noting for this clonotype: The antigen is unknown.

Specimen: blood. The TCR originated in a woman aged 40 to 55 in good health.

The CDR3 here is CATSPYKETQYF. CDR3 nucleotides: TGTGCCACCAGCCCATATAAAGAGACCCAGTACTTC. The chain employs TRBV15 and TRBJ2-5; no clear D. In germline, CDR1 is LNHNV, CDR2 YYDKDF (reference sequence). Trimming shortened V by 5 bases and J by 3 bases, and 7 bases separated the two germline ends. The CDR3 runs 12 residues.